The subject of this entry is one T cell receptor (beta chain). Its antigen is currently not known. No per-base quality is available; no much larger clone lies one base away. The sample was run on an Illumina HiSeq 2500. TCR beta libraries were prepared by quantitative 5'-RACE with molecular barcodes. Turning to the authors' computational methods: A new computational method, built on a probabilistic model of VDJ rearrangement, was used to identify disease-linked TCR variants. TCRdb ran its own pipeline on the public reads, namely fastp trimming at Q25 and MiXCR clone calling, and kept in-frame beta chains. Each record represents a unique CDR3 protein, reported with the most common genes and DNA among its rows. TCRdb assigned the V and J calls; the authors' analysis was not used. This sample lists just under 550,000 distinct CDR3 sequences; about 12% were detected once. The ten largest clones represent under 7.5% of the sample.

These data originate in a study of CD8 T cells in ankylosing spondylitis (dated by TCRdb to 2016 to 2017). For the wider study: T cell receptor beta repertoires were profiled in healthy donors and ankylosing spondylitis patients so that disease-linked TCR variants could be found. In total, the full study cohort was made up of 100 to 140 healthy donors and approximately 24 ankylosing spondylitis patients. Peripheral blood was sampled, and synovial fluid was also collected from ankylosing spondylitis patients. Overall study results and their limits: The disease-linked clones were reported to be significantly enriched in matched synovial fluid samples from ankylosing spondylitis patients. Some TCR beta motif variants had previously been reported in synovial fluid and blood of reactive arthritis patients, which suggested common disease-initiation mechanisms. Blood from ankylosing spondylitis patients appeared to be characterized by a TCR beta motif composed of about eight highly homologous amino acid variants. The disease-linked clones had a CD8+ phenotype and were found at relatively low frequencies in peripheral blood.

Compared with germline, V lacks 6 bases and J lacks 2 bases; bases without a gene match: 13. The CDR3 contains 18 residues, cysteine and phenylalanine counted. Only CDR3 DNA remains: 54 bases, in frame from the first base. CDR1 SNHLY and CDR2 FYNNEI are derived from the germline V gene. The specimen was blood, either unsorted or a sorted T cell fraction (not recorded which). The chain is encoded by TRBV2 joined to TRBJ1-5, with TRBD1 matching 10 junction bases. The TCR was taken from a male donor with ankylosing spondylitis. The CDR3 loop reads CASRPVRQGAKGNQPQHF. The nucleotides are TGTGCCAGCAGGCCCGTGAGACAGGGGGCGAAGGGCAATCAGCCCCAGCATTTT.